Listed below are T cell receptor beta chains from one sample, sequenced in a study of T cells in narcolepsy. TCRdb keeps only in-frame clones here, not all; method: immunoSEQ multiplex PCR. The sample holds around 31,000 clones, 78% seen once. Source material: CD45RA- memory CD4+ T cells from PBMCs. The receptors shown here come from a human donor with narcolepsy. Both conserved end residues are part of each CDR3. The D gene is left open where the match is weak. Clone sizes are given selectively: once, few, many, or a class where the clone is expanded.

TGTGCCAGCAGCACAAGGACAGCCGATTCACCCCTCCACTTT | CASSTRTADSPLHF | TRBJ1-6 | few | . | TRBV13
TGTGCCAGCAGCCAGGGGCACACTGGCTACACCTTC | CASSQGHTGYTF | TRBJ1-2 | . | . | TRBV7-9
TGTGCCTCCACCATCCTTAGACAGGGACACTGGCCTTCGAACACTGAAGCTTTCTTT | CASTILRQGHWPSNTEAFF | TRBJ1-1 | . | TRBD1 | TRBV30
TGTGCCAGCAGCGCCACTAGCGGGGGGGTGGCGATGGCGCAGTATTTT | CASSATSGGVAMAQYF | TRBJ2-3 | . | TRBD2 | TRBV9
TGTGCCAGCAGCGTACAACCGGGACAGGGCCACGTTTTCTTT | CASSVQPGQGHVFF | TRBJ1-1 | . | TRBD1 | TRBV9
TGTGCCAGCAGCTTAGACACCGCCGGCTCGGTAGCTTTCTTT | CASSLDTAGSVAFF | TRBJ1-1 | . | . | TRBV11-3
TGCGCCAGCAGCTTGGAGACAGGCCGTTATGGCTACACCTTC | CASSLETGRYGYTF | TRBJ1-2 | . | . | TRBV5-1
TGTGCCAGCAGTCTAGCGGGAGGGCCTTTCGAAAACATTCAGTACTTC | CASSLAGGPFENIQYF | TRBJ2-4 | few | TRBD2 | TRBV27
TGTGCCAGCTCACTCTCCGACAGACCGAGTCAGTACTTC | CASSLSDRPSQYF | TRBJ2-7 | . | . | TRBV18
TGTGCCAGCAGCTCAAGGGACAGGACAATCTATGGCTACACCTTC | CASSSRDRTIYGYTF | TRBJ1-2 | . | TRBD1 | TRBV7-8
TGTGCCAGCAGTTTAAACCCGGGATTGAACACTGAAGCTTTCTTT | CASSLNPGLNTEAFF | TRBJ1-1 | . | . | TRBV27
TGCGCCAGCAGCTTTACCGGGACAGGGGGTATGAACACTGAAGCTTTCTTT | CASSFTGTGGMNTEAFF | TRBJ1-1 | . | TRBD1 | TRBV5-1
TGTGCCAGCAGCTCCTGGACAGATACGCAGTATTTT | CASSSWTDTQYF | TRBJ2-3 | . | . | TRBV11-2
TGTGCCAGCAGTTTAGGGACAGGGTCGGATGGCTACACCTTC | CASSLGTGSDGYTF | TRBJ1-2 | . | TRBD1 | TRBV27
TGCAGCGTTGAGGTGGGTTTGGATACGCAGTATTTT | CSVEVGLDTQYF | TRBJ2-3 | . | . | TRBV29-1
TGTGCCAGCAGCTTAAGGTCTCCGACAGGGTCCAATTCACCCCTCCACTTT | CASSLRSPTGSNSPLHF | TRBJ1-6 | few | TRBD1 | TRBV7-9
TGCGCCAGCAGCTTCAAAGACAGTAATAATTCACCCCTCCACTTT | CASSFKDSNNSPLHF | TRBJ1-6 | . | . | TRBV5-1
TGTGCCAGTAGTATTGAGGACGGTGAAGCTTTCTTT | CASSIEDGEAFF | TRBJ1-1 | . | . | TRBV19
TGTGCCAGCAAAAGGGTTCCAGGGGCTTCCTACGAGCAGTACTTC | CASKRVPGASYEQYF | TRBJ2-7 | . | . | TRBV2
TGTGCCAGCAGCCCGGGACAAGTAAACACTGAAGCTTTCTTT | CASSPGQVNTEAFF | TRBJ1-1 | . | . | TRBV11-3
TGTGCCAGCTCTAGTCGGACTGAAGCTTTCTTT | CASSSRTEAFF | TRBJ1-1 | . | . | TRBV6-6
TGCGCCAGCAGCCAGCGTTTGGGGACAGTGGTAGATACGCAGTATTTT | CASSQRLGTVVDTQYF | TRBJ2-3 | . | TRBD1 | TRBV4-1
TGCGCCAGCAGCGAGGGACCTCAGTTGGCTGAAGCTTTCTTT | CASSEGPQLAEAFF | TRBJ1-1 | . | . | TRBV5-1
TGTGCCACCAGCTCCGGGGACAGCACAGATACGCAGTATTTT | CATSSGDSTDTQYF | TRBJ2-3 | . | . | TRBV15
TGTGCCAGCAGCCCTTTACGCTACACCGGGGAGCTGTTTTTT | CASSPLRYTGELFF | TRBJ2-2 | . | . | TRBV14
TGTGCCAGCAGTCCATTCAGGGGATGGGAGAACACTGAAGCTTTCTTT | CASSPFRGWENTEAFF | TRBJ1-1 | . | . | TRBV11-2
TGCGCCAGCAGCCCCGGACAGGGGGCGATGGGGAATGAAAAACTGTTTTTT | CASSPGQGAMGNEKLFF | TRBJ1-4 | once | TRBD1 | TRBV5-1
TGCGCCAGCAGCTTGGAGAGGTTCTCCTACGAGCAGTACTTC | CASSLERFSYEQYF | TRBJ2-7 | . | . | TRBV5-1
TGTGCCAGCTCAGGGCTCCGGAGGGAGGGCGAGACCCAGTACTTC | CASSGLRREGETQYF | TRBJ2-5 | . | TRBD2 | TRBV11-2
TGTGCCAGCAGCTTGGTGGACAGGGCCCAAGAGACCCAGTACTTC | CASSLVDRAQETQYF | TRBJ2-5 | few | TRBD1 | TRBV7-9
TGTGCCAGCAGCTCTAGCGGGGACAGGGGGACAAACACTGAAGCTTTCTTT | CASSSSGDRGTNTEAFF | TRBJ1-1 | . | TRBD1 | TRBV7-9
TGCGCCAGCTGGTGGGGAGCATCCGGGGAGCTGTTTTTT | CASWWGASGELFF | TRBJ2-2 | . | . | TRBV10-2
TGTGCCAGTAAAAACGGGGACAGGGGCAATTCACCCCTCCACTTT | CASKNGDRGNSPLHF | TRBJ1-6 | . | TRBD1 | TRBV6-6
TGCGCCAGCAGCCCCCGTGGGGCAGGGTTAATCCAGGCCGGGGAGCTGTTTTTT | CASSPRGAGLIQAGELFF | TRBJ2-2 | . | . | TRBV5-1
TGTGCCAGTAGCACCCCCGACCGTATTAACTATGGCTACACCTTC | CASSTPDRINYGYTF | TRBJ1-2 | . | . | TRBV19
TGTGCCAGCAGTGATCCAGGGGCGAGTTCCTACGAGCAGTACTTC | CASSDPGASSYEQYF | TRBJ2-7 | few | . | TRBV2
TGTGCCAGTAGTAAGACAGGGGGCACCGGGGAGCTGTTTTTT | CASSKTGGTGELFF | TRBJ2-2 | . | TRBD1 | TRBV19
TGTGCCAGCAGACCACCCGGACTAGCAGCGGGGGAGCTGTTTTTT | CASRPPGLAAGELFF | TRBJ2-2 | . | TRBD2 | TRBV7-2
TGTGCCAGCGCGGGGGTTTACGAGCAGTACTTC | CASAGVYEQYF | TRBJ2-7 | . | TRBD2 | TRBV2
TGTGCCAGTGGTAGGTCCTACGAGCAGTACTTC | CASGRSYEQYF | TRBJ2-7 | . | . | TRBV6-1
TGTGCCAGCAGCTTAGGAGGGAACACTGAAGCTTTCTTT | CASSLGGNTEAFF | TRBJ1-1 | . | . | TRBV11-3
TGTGCCAGCAGTCCCTGGACTAGCGGGCGATTGGATACGCAGTATTTT | CASSPWTSGRLDTQYF | TRBJ2-3 | . | TRBD2 | TRBV2
TGTGCCAGCAGTTTCCCTTCATTGGGGGGACAGCTAGCCAAAAACATTCAGTACTTC | CASSFPSLGGQLAKNIQYF | TRBJ2-4 | . | . | TRBV28
TGTGCCAGCAGCTTTGGACAGGGGGCATGGGGCAAAAACATTCAGTACTTC | CASSFGQGAWGKNIQYF | TRBJ2-4 | . | TRBD1 | TRBV11-1
TGTGCCAGCAGCTTCGATACTAGCGGATACGAGCAGTACTTC | CASSFDTSGYEQYF | TRBJ2-7 | . | TRBD2 | TRBV5-4
TGCGCCAGCAGCCCCCCCGCTGAAGCTTTCTTT | CASSPPAEAFF | TRBJ1-1 | medium-sized | . | TRBV4-1
TGTGCCAGCAGTCCGGGACTAGCGGGGGGGCGTTACAATGAGCAGTTCTTC | CASSPGLAGGRYNEQFF | TRBJ2-1 | . | TRBD2 | TRBV5-6
TGTGCCAGTAGTATGAACCGGGAAAACGGAGCTTTCTTT | CASSMNRENGAFF | TRBJ1-1 | . | . | TRBV19
TGCAGCGTGCTGGGACAGGAAAATCAGCCCCAGCATTTT | CSVLGQENQPQHF | TRBJ1-5 | . | TRBD1 | TRBV29-1
TGCGCCAGCAGCTCCGATAGCGGGAGGGGTCTAAGGAGCTCCTACAATGAGCAGTTCTTC | CASSSDSGRGLRSSYNEQFF | TRBJ2-1 | . | TRBD2 | TRBV5-1
TGTGCCTGGAGTCTAGGAGGTAAGGCCCACGAGCAGTACTTC | CAWSLGGKAHEQYF | TRBJ2-7 | . | . | TRBV30
TGCAGTGCTAGAGAGACCTACGAGCAGTACTTC | CSARETYEQYF | TRBJ2-7 | . | . | TRBV20-1
TGCGCCAGCAGCTCGGGACTGGCGGGGGGCCACTACGAGCAGTACTTC | CASSSGLAGGHYEQYF | TRBJ2-7 | . | TRBD2 | TRBV5-1
TGTGCCAGCAGCGAGGGGCAAAACGGGCCCCAGCATTTT | CASSEGQNGPQHF | TRBJ1-5 | . | . | TRBV9